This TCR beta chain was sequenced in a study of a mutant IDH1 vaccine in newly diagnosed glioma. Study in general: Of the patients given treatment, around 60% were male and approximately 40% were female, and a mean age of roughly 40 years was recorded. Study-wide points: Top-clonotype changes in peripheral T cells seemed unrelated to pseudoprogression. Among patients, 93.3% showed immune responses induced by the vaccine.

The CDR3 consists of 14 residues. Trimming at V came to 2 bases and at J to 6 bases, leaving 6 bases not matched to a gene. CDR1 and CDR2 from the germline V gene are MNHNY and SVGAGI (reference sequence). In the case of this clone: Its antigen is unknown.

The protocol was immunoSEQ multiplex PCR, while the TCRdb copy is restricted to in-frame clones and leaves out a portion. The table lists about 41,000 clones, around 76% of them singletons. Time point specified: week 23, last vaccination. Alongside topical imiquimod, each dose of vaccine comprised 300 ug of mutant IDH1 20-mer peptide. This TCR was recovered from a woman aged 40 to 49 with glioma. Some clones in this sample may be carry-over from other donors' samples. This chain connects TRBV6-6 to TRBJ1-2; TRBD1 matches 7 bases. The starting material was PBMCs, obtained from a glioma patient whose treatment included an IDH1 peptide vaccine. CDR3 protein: CASSYPGQRNGYTF. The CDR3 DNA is TGTGCCAGCAGTTACCCGGGACAGAGAAATGGCTACACCTTC.